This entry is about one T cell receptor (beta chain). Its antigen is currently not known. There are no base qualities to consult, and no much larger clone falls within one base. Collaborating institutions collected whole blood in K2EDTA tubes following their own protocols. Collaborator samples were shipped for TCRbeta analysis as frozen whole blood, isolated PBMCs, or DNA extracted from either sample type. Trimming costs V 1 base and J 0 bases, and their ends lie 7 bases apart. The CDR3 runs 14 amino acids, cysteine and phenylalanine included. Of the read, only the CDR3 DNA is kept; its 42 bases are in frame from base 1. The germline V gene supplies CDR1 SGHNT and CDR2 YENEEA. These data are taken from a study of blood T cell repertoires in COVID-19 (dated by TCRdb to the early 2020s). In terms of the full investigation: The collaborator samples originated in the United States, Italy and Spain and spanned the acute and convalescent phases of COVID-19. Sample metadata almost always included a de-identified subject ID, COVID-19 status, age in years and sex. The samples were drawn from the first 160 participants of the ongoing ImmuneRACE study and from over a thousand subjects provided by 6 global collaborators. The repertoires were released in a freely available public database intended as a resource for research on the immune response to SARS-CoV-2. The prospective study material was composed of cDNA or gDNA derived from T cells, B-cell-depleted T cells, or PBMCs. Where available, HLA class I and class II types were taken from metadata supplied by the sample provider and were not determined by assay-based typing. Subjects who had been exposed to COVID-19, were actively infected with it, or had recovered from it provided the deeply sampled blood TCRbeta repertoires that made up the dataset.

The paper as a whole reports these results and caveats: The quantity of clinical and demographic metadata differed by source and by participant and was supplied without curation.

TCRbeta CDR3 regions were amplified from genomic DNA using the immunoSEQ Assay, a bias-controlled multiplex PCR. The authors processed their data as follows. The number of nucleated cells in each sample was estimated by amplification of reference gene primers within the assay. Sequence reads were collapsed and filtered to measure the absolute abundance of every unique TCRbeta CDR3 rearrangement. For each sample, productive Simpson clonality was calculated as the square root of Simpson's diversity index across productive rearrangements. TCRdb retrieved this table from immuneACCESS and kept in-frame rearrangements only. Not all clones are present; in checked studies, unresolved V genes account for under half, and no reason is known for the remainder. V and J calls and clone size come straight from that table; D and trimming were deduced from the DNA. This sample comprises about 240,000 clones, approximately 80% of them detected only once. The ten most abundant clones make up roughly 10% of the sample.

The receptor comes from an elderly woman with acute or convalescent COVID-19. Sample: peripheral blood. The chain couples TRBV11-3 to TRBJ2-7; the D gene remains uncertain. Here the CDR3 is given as CASSLVASSYEQYF. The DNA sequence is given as TGTGCCAGCAGCTTAGTTGCCAGCTCCTACGAGCAGTACTTC.